The 32 T cell receptor beta chains listed next were all sequenced from one sample in a study of CD8 T cells in ankylosing spondylitis. The study, taken as a whole, reports: It appeared that ankylosing spondylitis blood was characterized by a TCR beta motif of several highly homologous variants.

TCRdb re-analysed the 5' RACE reads in MiXCR, keeping a single row per CDR3 protein. The sample carries 450,000 to 550,000 distinct CDR3 sequences, approximately 5.3% recorded once. The antigens for these receptors are not known. Sequencing used blood, either unsorted or a sorted T cell fraction (not recorded which). The receptors were gathered from a male donor with ankylosing spondylitis.

This clonotype was picked up many times. The chain couples TRBV6-5 to TRBJ2-2; D unresolved. V lost 0 bases, J lost 2 bases, and 10 bases lay in between. The CDR3 covers 16 residues. Germline V CDR1 and CDR2: MNHEY, SVGAGI. DNA for the CDR3: TGTGCCAGCAGTTACTCGAGGCGGTCAAACACCGGGGAGCTGTTTTTT. Translating it yields CASSYSRRSNTGELFF.

This clonotype was counted many times. The gene calls are TRBV27 and TRBJ2-5, with TRBD2 matching 7 bases. The ends lost 4 bases at V and 3 bases at J; junction bases unmatched: 2. Germline CDR1 MNHEY, CDR2 SMNVEV (reference sequence). This CDR3 is 13 amino acids long. The CDR3 is CASSYRGEETQYF. The CDR3 DNA sequence: TGTGCCAGCAGTTATCGGGGGGAAGAGACCCAGTACTTC.

In its sample, this clonotype was seen many times. The chain recombines TRBV5-1 with TRBJ1-4; tentative D call: TRBD1 (6 bases). CDR1 SGHRS and CDR2 YFSETQ come from the germline V gene. With 5 bases removed from V and 8 bases from J, the gap between germline ends came to 16 bases. The CDR3 sequence is 14 residues long. This CDR3 reads CASSPGTNSEKLFF. CDR3 coding DNA: TGCGCCAGCAGTCCCGGGACAAACTCCGAAAAACTGTTTTTT. Complete variable domain (other parts from reference TRBV5-1 and TRBJ1-4): KAGVTQTPRYLIKTRGQQVTLSCSPISGHRSVSWYQQTPGQGLQFLFEYFSETQRNKGNFPGRFSGRQFSNSRSEMNVSTLELGDSALYLCASSPGTNSEKLFFGSGTQLSVL.

In its sample, this clonotype was seen many times. The chain joins TRBV12-3 or TRBV12-4 to TRBJ2-1, with D possibly being TRBD1 (6 bases). The CDR3 has 17 residues. V was clipped by 4 bases and J by 0 bases, with 16 bases between them. CDR3 sequence: CASSSPDSPSSYNEQFF. CDR3 sequence (DNA): TGTGCCAGCAGTTCCCCGGACAGCCCTAGCTCCTACAATGAGCAGTTCTTC.

This clonotype was detected ten times or more. The rearrangement joins TRBV6-5 to TRBJ1-1; TRBD1 matches at 11 bases. The V gene's germline CDR1 is MNHEY and CDR2 SVGAGI. V was pared by 2 bases and J by 5 bases, with 7 bases of the junction left unmatched. The CDR3 runs to 16 residues. The chain's CDR3 is CASSYRIGTGGTEAFF. The CDR3 DNA follows: TGTGCCAGCAGTTACCGGATAGGGACAGGGGGAACTGAAGCTTTCTTT.

This clonotype was detected many times. V gene TRBV3-1 combines with J gene TRBJ1-2; a weak D match, TRBD1 (5 bases). CDR1 is LGHDT, CDR2 YNNKEL, per germline (reference sequence). This CDR3 spans 15 amino acids. Trimming took off 0 bases at V and 4 bases at J, with 12 bases between the two ends. The CDR3 spells CASSQDPRAVYGYTF. In DNA, the CDR3 is TGTGCCAGCAGCCAAGACCCCAGGGCGGTCTATGGCTACACCTTC.

The J gene is TRBJ2-1, the V gene TRBV19; 9 bases agree with TRBD2. Germline V gene sequence: CDR1 LNHDA, CDR2 SQIVND (reference sequence). The V gene end was trimmed by 3 bases and the J gene end by 6 bases; junction bases not matched to a gene: 6. This CDR3 comprises 15 residues. Here the CDR3 DNA reads TGTGCCAGTAGTATCCTGCTAGCGGGACTCAATGAGCAGTTCTTC. Translation gives CASSILLAGLNEQFF.

This clonotype was counted only a few times. The chain joins TRBV7-9 to TRBJ1-5; no definite D call. The germline V gene has CDR1 SEHNR and CDR2 FQNEAQ (reference sequence). CDR3 length: 15 residues. V lost 4 bases to trimming and J lost 2 bases, with 12 bases between them. CDR3 in DNA: TGTGCCAGCAGCTCGACGTCCCCGGGCAATCAGCCCCAGCATTTT. Residues: CASSSTSPGNQPQHF.

This clonotype was seen many times. This rearrangement joins TRBV12-5 to TRBJ2-2; 10 positions match TRBD2. CDR1 and CDR2 from the germline V gene are LGHNT and FRNRAP. The CDR3 extends over 15 amino acids. The CDR3 sequence is CACDSGRSVSGELFF. Written as DNA, the CDR3 is TGTGCGTGCGATAGCGGGAGGTCGGTGTCCGGGGAGCTGTTTTTT.

The table lists this clonotype with many counts. The J gene is TRBJ2-3, the V gene TRBV5-1; 7 bases are shared with TRBD2. The J segment lost 4 bases and the V segment lost 7 bases, leaving 12 bases of the junction unmatched. The germline V gene encodes CDR1 SGHRS and CDR2 YFSETQ. The CDR3 is made up of 15 amino acids. DNA of the CDR3: TGCGCCAGCTCCTTGGGAGGGGTACTCGCAGATACGCAGTATTTT. This codes for CASSLGGVLADTQYF.

The chain links TRBV7-2 to TRBJ2-3, with 7 positions matching TRBD1. CDR1 SGHTA and CDR2 FQGNSA come from the germline V gene. V lost 6 bases to trimming and J lost 1 base; unmatched junction nucleotides: 7. The CDR3 is 15 amino acids. The DNA of the CDR3 is TGTGCCAGCAGGGAACAGGGGCCTGGCACAGATACGCAGTATTTT. Residues: CASREQGPGTDTQYF.

This clonotype appeared many times. The genes are TRBV28 and TRBJ2-6; D might be TRBD2 (5 bases). The CDR3 runs 18 residues. Trimming removed 8 bases from V and 0 bases from J, with 20 bases in between. Germline V gives CDR1 MDHEN, CDR2 SYDVKM. The CDR3: CASCKTRSGYSGANVLTF. The DNA of the CDR3 is TGTGCCAGCTGTAAAACTAGGTCGGGTTACTCTGGGGCCAACGTCCTGACTTTC. The variable domain in full, with the rest retrieved from reference TRBV28 and TRBJ2-6, is DVKVTQSSRYLVKRTGEKVFLECVQDMDHENMFWYRQDPGLGLRLIYFSYDVKMKEKGDIPEGYSVSREKKERFSLILESASTNQTSMYLCASCKTRSGYSGANVLTFGAGSRLTVL.

This clonotype was counted at least ten times. The V gene is TRBV28, the J gene TRBJ2-2, with D uncertain. The CDR3 loop spans 14 amino acids. Trimming removed 6 bases from V and 4 bases from J, with 12 bases in between. The V gene's germline CDR1 is MDHEN and CDR2 SYDVKM. The CDR3 region has the DNA TGTGCCAGCAGGGTAGGAGCGATCACCGGGGAGCTGTTTTTT. Translation: CASRVGAITGELFF.

The sample holds many counts of this clonotype. The junction does not match germline at one end; this may be a read error. The chain joins TRBV20-1 to TRBJ2-7; 7 bases align to TRBD1. Looked up from germline, CDR1 is DFQATT and CDR2 is SNEGSKA (reference sequence). This CDR3 spans 11 amino acids. Here the CDR3 DNA reads TGCAGTGCCGAGGACAGGATCTACCCCCACTTC. This sequence encodes CSAEDRIYPHF.

The rearrangement uses TRBV2 and TRBJ1-6; 7 bases map to TRBD1. The CDR3 sequence is 14 residues long. The germline CDR1 and CDR2 sequences are SNHLY and FYNNEI. Trimming took 3 bases from V and 9 from J; bases not matched to a gene: 5. The CDR3 loop is CASSDRTGVSPLHF. In DNA form, the CDR3 reads TGTGCCAGCAGTGACAGGACAGGAGTTTCACCCCTCCACTTT. Variable domain in full (rest from reference TRBV2 and TRBJ1-6): EPEVTQTPSHQVTQMGQEVILRCVPISNHLYFYWYRQILGQKVEFLVSFYNNEISEKSEIFDDQFSVERPDGSNFTLKIRSTKLEDSAMYFCASSDRTGVSPLHFGNGTRLTVT.

This clonotype showed up many times. CDR3 nucleotide sequence: TGTGCCAGCAGCCTCGCTTTGGTAGCTTTCTTT. It is translated as CASSLALVAFF. V is TRBV6-1 and J is TRBJ1-1, with D uncertain. Germline loops: CDR1 MNHNS, CDR2 SASEGT. V gave up 6 bases and J gave up 10 bases, with 12 bases separating them. This CDR3 comprises 11 residues.

This clonotype was picked up many times. This chain joins TRBV7-9 and TRBJ1-4; 10 nucleotides align to TRBD1. V was pared by 6 bases and J by 7 bases, with 5 bases of the junction left unmatched. The CDR3 length is 14 residues. The germline V gene has CDR1 SEHNR and CDR2 FQNEAQ (reference sequence). The CDR3 DNA is TGTGCCAGCAGGACAGGGGGCTGGAGTGAAAAACTGTTTTTT. Amino acid sequence: CASRTGGWSEKLFF. The full variable domain, with the rest looked up from reference TRBV7-9 and TRBJ1-4, is DTGVSQNPRHKITKRGQNVTFRCDPISEHNRLYWYRQTLGQGPEFLTYFQNEAQLEKSRLLSDRFSAERPKGSFSTLEIQRTEQGDSAMYLCASRTGGWSEKLFFGSGTQLSVL.

This clonotype appeared many times. V usage is TRBV6-1 and J usage is TRBJ2-1; perhaps TRBD1 as D (5 bases). The CDR3 contains 13 residues. The V end lost 9 bases, the J end lost 4 bases, and 13 bases lay between the germline ends. The germline gives CDR1 MNHNS, CDR2 SASEGT. The CDR3 reads CARRSGAYNEQFF. CDR3 in DNA: TGTGCCAGGCGTTCTGGGGCTTACAATGAGCAGTTCTTC.

The table lists this clonotype with many counts. The chain couples TRBV7-9 to TRBJ1-1; D remains ambiguous. The CDR3 length is 12 residues. Per germline, CDR1 SEHNR and CDR2 FQNEAQ (reference sequence). The V and J ends lost 1 base and 7 bases respectively, with 7 bases between them. CDR3 sequence: CASSLGRSEAFF. In DNA form, the CDR3 reads TGTGCCAGCAGCTTAGGACGTAGTGAAGCTTTCTTT.

This clonotype has ten or more counts. V usage is TRBV20-1 and J usage is TRBJ1-3; D unclear. CDR3 length equals 13 residues. V was clipped by 6 bases and J by 0 bases, with 9 bases between them. CDR1 and CDR2 from the germline V gene are DFQATT and SNEGSKA (reference sequence). CDR3 sequence (DNA): TGCAGTGCCAACACGAACTCTGGAAACACCATATATTTT. It translates to CSANTNSGNTIYF.

This clonotype was seen repeatedly, ten times or more. The germline gene is not matched at one end of the junction; a read error may be the cause. The J gene is TRBJ1-1, the V gene TRBV29-1; D is possibly TRBD1 (5 bases). The CDR3 contains 10 residues. CDR1 and CDR2 from the germline V gene are SQVTM and ANQGSEA. The DNA of the CDR3 is TGTTCTCTCGGGGCAACTGAAGCTTTCTTT. Amino acids: CSLGATEAFF.

This clonotype came up a few times. This chain uses TRBV20-1 with TRBJ2-5, with 8 bases aligning to TRBD2. CDR3 length: 15 residues. V shed 5 bases and J 5 bases; nucleotides not matched to a gene: 13. CDR1 DFQATT and CDR2 SNEGSKA come from the germline V gene (reference sequence). CDR3 sequence (DNA): TGCAGTGCTGAAGGAGGACGGGGGGGCCGGGAGACCCAGTACTTC. Its translation is CSAEGGRGGRETQYF.

This clonotype was recorded many times. The rearrangement links TRBV7-9 to TRBJ1-1; no firm D call. The length of the CDR3 is 11 residues. CDR1 is SEHNR, CDR2 FQNEAQ, per germline (reference sequence). Trimming took off 2 bases at V and 8 bases at J, with 6 bases between the two ends. CDR3 nucleotides: TGTGCCAGCAGCTTAAAGGTAGAAGCTTTCTTT. It codes for CASSLKVEAFF.

The V gene is TRBV7-2, the J gene TRBJ1-2, with D possibly being TRBD1 (5 bases). Germline V CDR1 and CDR2: SGHTA, FQGNSA. The CDR3 extends over 14 amino acids. The germline V and J ends were trimmed by 3 bases and 8 bases, with 16 bases remaining between them. CDR3 loop: CASSLGEGFGGYTF. The CDR3 DNA reads TGTGCCAGCAGCTTGGGGGAAGGGTTCGGCGGCTACACCTTC.

At least ten counts were recorded for this clonotype. This chain joins TRBV20-1 and TRBJ1-1, with D unclear. Germline CDR1 and CDR2: DFQATT and SNEGSKA (reference sequence). This CDR3 has 13 amino acids. The V gene lost 4 bases and the J gene lost 3 bases, with 12 bases spanning the gap. For the CDR3, the DNA is TGCAGTGCTATGGTCCGGTCGGACACTGAAGCTTTCTTT. Amino acids: CSAMVRSDTEAFF.

This clonotype was found many times. The J gene is TRBJ2-2, the V gene TRBV27; 7 bases match TRBD1. The V segment lost 5 bases and the J segment 0 bases; nucleotides outside the gene matches: 6. Germline V gene lookup returns CDR1 MNHEY and CDR2 SMNVEV (reference sequence). The CDR3 sequence is 16 residues long. Here the CDR3 reads CASSGAGGANTGELFF. The DNA of the CDR3 is TGTGCCAGCAGTGGGGCAGGGGGAGCGAACACCGGGGAGCTGTTTTTT.

Many counts were recorded for this clonotype. This sequence joins TRBV3-1 and TRBJ2-3; either TRBD1 or TRBD2 may fit D (5 bases each). Trimming shortened V by 3 bases and J by 3 bases, and 22 bases separated the two germline ends. The germline CDR1 and CDR2 sequences are LGHDT and YNNKEL (reference sequence). The CDR3 totals 18 residues. For the CDR3, the DNA is TGTGCCAGCAGCCACCCGCGGGTCGGGGACCGCAGGACAGATACGCAGTATTTT. This codes for CASSHPRVGDRRTDTQYF.

This clonotype was observed many times. V gene TRBV7-8 combines with J gene TRBJ1-6; maybe TRBD1 (5 bases). Trimming cost V 1 base and J 8 bases, with 9 bases left between them. The CDR3 totals 14 residues. Germline V gene lookup returns CDR1 SGHVS and CDR2 FQNEAQ. CDR3 DNA sequence: TGTGCCAGCAGCTTAGTGACAGAGTATTCACCCCTCCACTTT. Encoded protein: CASSLVTEYSPLHF.

This clonotype was detected many times. The CDR3 nucleotides are TGTGCCAGCAGCCCGATCGGGTTTGGGACAAAGGAGACTGAAGCTTTCTTT. This encodes CASSPIGFGTKETEAFF. This chain joins TRBV13 and TRBJ1-1; D may be TRBD1 (6 bases). Trimming shortened V by 5 bases and J by 5 bases, and 24 bases separated the two germline ends. CDR1 is PRHDT, CDR2 FYEKMQ, per germline (reference sequence). This CDR3 has 17 amino acids.

This clonotype appeared many times. The chain employs TRBV12-3 or TRBV12-4 and TRBJ2-6, with unresolved D. The CDR3 contains 14 residues. Trimming cost V 4 bases and J 2 bases, with 6 bases left between them. The CDR3 DNA reads TGTGCCAGCAGTTGGTATGCTGGGGCCAACGTCCTGACTTTC. It encodes CASSWYAGANVLTF.

With respect to this clonotype: A much bigger clone sits one base away, suggesting this may be a read error. The chain has TRBV14 and TRBJ2-5; tentatively, D is TRBD2 (5 bases). This CDR3 has 13 residues. Germline V gene sequence: CDR1 SGHDN, CDR2 FVKESK. The CDR3 here is CASRTNQRETHYF. DNA for the CDR3: TGTGCCAGCAGAACAAATCAGAGGGAGACCCACTACTTC.

The sample holds many counts of this clonotype. The rearrangement links TRBV20-1 to TRBJ2-5; TRBD2 matches 8 bases. This CDR3 region has 13 residues. CDR1 and CDR2 (germline): DFQATT, SNEGSKA (reference sequence). V dropped 5 bases and J dropped 5; count of bases not matched to a gene: 7. CDR3 in DNA: TGCAGTGCTTCCGGGACTAGGGTGGAGACCCAGTACTTC. It is translated as CSASGTRVETQYF.